This T cell receptor beta chain was retrieved from a study of blood T cells in healthy people across ages. Whole-study results and caveats: Donor CMV status was unknown, possibly confounding expanded clonotype changes. Greater diversity and more naive CD4+ cells were seen in long-lived donors than in aged donors.

On this clonotype itself: What it binds is unknown.

A second PCR of about 6 to 12 cycles used a sample-barcoded 5' primer and a J-beta primer mix. There were at least 2.5 million CDR3-containing paired-end reads obtained from each sample. TCRdb re-derived calls from the 5' RACE reads in MiXCR, one entry per CDR3 protein. The sample holds hundreds of thousands of distinct CDR3 sequences, over 45% seen once. Sample: blood. This TCR derives from a woman aged 60 to 75 in good health.

CDR3 residues: CASSFGSRSSYNSPLHF. CDR3 bases: TGTGCCAGCAGTTTTGGGTCCCGGAGCTCCTATAATTCACCCCTCCACTTT. The chain links TRBV27 to TRBJ1-6; D not certain. This CDR3 contains 17 residues. Looked up from germline, CDR1 is MNHEY and CDR2 is SMNVEV (reference sequence). The germline V and J ends were trimmed by 3 bases and 0 bases, with 12 bases remaining between them.